This T cell receptor beta chain was sequenced during a study of regulatory T cells in long-lasting Graves disease. As for time point: newly diagnosed GD, antithyroid drugs for less than 3 months. PBMC RNA served as the TCR library source. Arm-PCR with iRepertoire HTBI primers amplified the CDR3 regions for these TCR beta libraries. TCRdb recomputed calls from the multiplex PCR reads with MiXCR, one row per CDR3 protein. The repertoire holds over 450,000 distinct CDR3 sequences, approximately 12% seen once, with 8.9% in the top ten. This CDR3 spans 15 amino acids. The trim removed 5 bases at V and 0 bases at J, leaving 5 bases unmatched. Germline V gene lookup returns CDR1 SGHTA and CDR2 FQGNSA. Details on this clonotype: The antigen remains undetermined.

Findings of the study overall: With persistent disease, TRBV28, TRBJ1-2 and TRBJ2-5 were the favored segments.

This sample also belongs to another study, concerning T cells in Graves' hyperthyroidism and ophthalmopathy. Turning to that study: Hyperthyroidism patients were newly diagnosed, had disease duration under 2 months, and were aged 18 to 65 years. HTBI primers drove first-round RT-PCR of the TCR CDR3.

This clonotype originated in a woman aged 25 to 45 with Graves disease. The sequencing used peripheral blood mononuclear cells (PBMCs), collected at new diagnosis, from a patient treated with antithyroid drugs. The chain couples TRBV7-2 to TRBJ2-7; 9 bases agree with TRBD1. DNA of the CDR3: TGTGCCAGCAGCCGGCGACAGGGGGACTCCTACGAGCAGTACTTC. Translated: CASSRRQGDSYEQYF.